The 30 T cell receptor beta chains in this list originate from one sample, sequenced in a study of STAT5B mutations in CD4+ large granular lymphocyte leukemia. Sequenced by immunoSEQ multiplex PCR; TCRdb stores in-frame clones only, minus some. In the table there are approximately 30,000 clones, 85% to 90% of which are singletons. Sequencing used CD4+ T cells from blood buffy coats. All receptors derive from a human donor in good health.

V is TRBV19 and J is TRBJ2-7; 9 bases agree with TRBD2. V gave up 0 bases and J gave up 4 bases; unmatched junction bases: 22. CDR1 LNHDA and CDR2 SQIVND come from the germline V gene (reference sequence). The length of the CDR3 is 21 residues. The CDR3 DNA reads as TGTGCCAGTAGTATAGATCTTGGGACTAGGAATCGGCGGGAGGGCAAGTACGAGCAGTACTTC. Translating it yields CASSIDLGTRNRREGKYEQYF.

The V call is TRBV27, the J call TRBJ1-2; 8 bases align to TRBD1. CDR3 length: 15 amino acids. V shed 10 bases and J 2 bases; nucleotides not matched to a gene: 12. Germline CDR1 and CDR2: MNHEY and SMNVEV (reference sequence). Here the CDR3 reads CATYYWGTGNYGYTF. CDR3 DNA sequence: TGTGCCACTTACTATTGGGGGACAGGCAACTATGGCTACACCTTC.

The chain recombines TRBV2 with TRBJ2-7; 12 nucleotides match TRBD1. Germline assignment: CDR1 SNHLY and CDR2 FYNNEI. The trim removed 8 bases at V and 3 bases at J, leaving 11 bases unmatched. This CDR3 comprises 16 residues. CDR3 region: CASGYGGTGGRYEQYF. The CDR3 DNA is TGTGCCAGCGGCTATGGGGGGACAGGGGGCCGCTACGAGCAGTACTTC.

The chain links TRBV11-2 to TRBJ2-5; 7 bases map to TRBD1. The last part of the DNA fits TRBJ2-7 better; the J call may be wrong. Germline values: CDR1 SGHAT, CDR2 FQNNGV. This CDR3 is built from 13 residues. CDR3 protein: CASSLTGTVEQYF. As DNA, the CDR3 is TGTGCCAGCAGCTTAACCGGGACAGTCGAGCAGTACTTC.

CDR3: CASSDKGRGIYNEQFF. The CDR3 DNA sequence: TGTGCCAGCAGTGACAAGGGGCGGGGGATTTACAATGAGCAGTTCTTC. The chain uses TRBV25-1 and TRBJ2-1; TRBD2 matches 7 bases. The CDR3 totals 16 residues. In germline, CDR1 is MGHDK, CDR2 SYGVNS. J gave up 4 bases and V 3 bases, and 9 bases lay outside the gene matches.

The V call is TRBV10-1, the J call TRBJ2-1, with 7 nucleotides matching TRBD2. With V trimmed by 10 bases and J by 3 bases, 6 bases remained unmatched. This CDR3 contains 13 residues. Germline V gene lookup returns CDR1 WNHNN and CDR2 SYGVQD (reference sequence). The CDR3 is CATSAGLYNEQFF. CDR3 nucleotide sequence: TGCGCCACCTCAGCGGGACTCTACAATGAGCAGTTCTTC.

The chain employs TRBV29-1 and TRBJ1-1, with D tentatively TRBD1 (6 bases). The germline gives CDR1 SQVTM, CDR2 ANQGSEA. Trimming pared 7 bases from V and 8 bases from J, leaving 17 bases between. This CDR3 contains 12 residues. DNA for the CDR3: TGCAGCGGGACTACAGGGACTCAGGAAGCTTTCTTT. It translates to CSGTTGTQEAFF.

The rearrangement links TRBV15 to TRBJ1-2; the D is unclear. V shed 1 base and J shed 2 bases, with 5 bases lying between them. CDR1 and CDR2 from the germline V gene are LNHNV and YYDKDF (reference sequence). The CDR3 has 13 amino acids. The CDR3 DNA reads as TGTGCCACCAGCAGAGGGCAGAACTATGGCTACACCTTC. This translates into CATSRGQNYGYTF.

The table lists this clone with a few counts. V is TRBV7-3 and J is TRBJ2-2; D is perhaps TRBD2 (5 bases). Trimming removed 2 bases at V and 3 bases at J, with 7 bases between. CDR3 size: 14 residues. From germline, CDR1 is SGHTA and CDR2 FQGTGA. The CDR3 reads CASSLAGYTGELFF. CDR3 bases: TGTGCCAGCAGCTTAGCGGGTTACACCGGGGAGCTGTTTTTT. Based on the CDR3 plus reference TRBV7-3 and TRBJ2-2, the full variable domain is GAGVSQTPSNKVTEKGKYVELRCDPISGHTALYWYRQSLGQGPEFLIYFQGTGAADDSGLPNDRFFAVRPEGSVSTLKIQRTERGDSAVYLCASSLAGYTGELFFGEGSRLTVL.

V is TRBV30 and J is TRBJ1-6, with TRBD1 matching over 8 bases. V shed 2 bases and J 8 bases; nucleotides not matched to a gene: 5. Germline V gene data show CDR1 as GTSNPN and CDR2 as SVGIG (reference sequence). This CDR3 region has 14 residues. CDR3 bases: TGTGCCTGGAGTATTACGGACAGGGATTCACCCCTCCACTTT. Translating gives CAWSITDRDSPLHF.

The genes are TRBV19 and TRBJ2-4; a possible D gene is TRBD1 (5 bases). This CDR3 is 15 amino acids long. Germline V gene sequence: CDR1 LNHDA, CDR2 SQIVND (reference sequence). V gave up 3 bases and J gave up 3 bases, with 12 bases separating them. CDR3 amino acids: CASSIPGQGKNIQYF. The CDR3 coding sequence is TGTGCCAGTAGTATCCCAGGGCAGGGCAAAAACATTCAGTACTTC.

This clone was picked up one time. The chain uses TRBV5-8 and TRBJ2-4, with a weak D call TRBD2 (6 bases). V lost 4 bases to trimming and J lost 14 bases, with 13 bases between them. Germline V gives CDR1 SGHTS, CDR2 YDEGEE. The CDR3 sequence is 11 residues long. For the CDR3, the DNA is TGTGCCAGCAGCCCAGGGACTGAAGAGTACTTC. This gives the protein CASSPGTEEYF.

This chain connects TRBV7-2 to TRBJ2-3, with D uncertain. Germline V gene data show CDR1 as SGHTA and CDR2 as FQGNSA. Trimming removed 5 bases at V and 4 bases at J, with 7 bases between. The CDR3 covers 12 residues. This chain's CDR3 is CASSPAPDTQYF. The CDR3 bases are TGTGCCAGCAGCCCCGCCCCAGATACGCAGTATTTT. Together with reference TRBV7-2 and TRBJ2-3, the CDR3 gives the full variable domain: GAGVSQSPSNKVTEKGKDVELRCDPISGHTALYWYRQSLGQGLEFLIYFQGNSAPDKSGLPSDRFSAERTGGSVSTLTIQRTQQEDSAVYLCASSPAPDTQYFGPGTRLTVL.

The chain recombines TRBV27 with TRBJ2-7; D possibly corresponds to TRBD2 (6 bases). Germline-derived CDR1 and CDR2 are MNHEY and SMNVEV (reference sequence). Trimming took off 5 bases at V and 5 bases at J, with 16 bases between the two ends. The CDR3 sequence is 14 residues long. Here the CDR3 reads CASSNTGTPNEQYF. Written as DNA, the CDR3 is TGTGCCAGCAGTAACACCGGGACTCCTAACGAGCAGTACTTC.

The V and J genes are TRBV27 and TRBJ2-2; D gene uncertain. The germline V and J ends were trimmed by 0 bases and 10 bases, with 12 bases remaining between them. Germline V gene lookup returns CDR1 MNHEY and CDR2 SMNVEV (reference sequence). The CDR3 sequence is 14 residues long. CDR3 protein: CASSLSPMGLELFF. The CDR3 DNA is TGTGCCAGCAGTTTATCTCCGATGGGATTGGAGCTGTTTTTT.

The chain has TRBV19 and TRBJ1-4; 8 bases align to TRBD1. The junction had 7 bases not matched to a gene; V was cut back by 6 bases and J by 7 bases. The germline V gene has CDR1 LNHDA and CDR2 SQIVND (reference sequence). The CDR3 contains 14 residues. The CDR3 sequence: CASSARDRIEKLFF. In DNA, the CDR3 is TGTGCCAGTAGCGCCCGGGACAGGATTGAAAAACTGTTTTTT.

The V gene is TRBV2, the J gene TRBJ2-1, with 7 bases fitting TRBD2. With 8 bases clipped from V and 2 bases from J, the junction kept 6 bases outside the gene matches. The V gene's germline CDR1 is SNHLY and CDR2 FYNNEI. The length of the CDR3 is 14 residues. The CDR3 spells CASGRAGAYNEQFF. As DNA, the CDR3 is TGTGCCAGCGGTCGGGCGGGGGCCTACAATGAGCAGTTCTTC.

V is TRBV29-1 and J is TRBJ2-1; 9 nucleotides line up with TRBD2. This CDR3 comprises 16 residues. Trimming cost V 5 bases and J 2 bases; bases outside gene matches: 10. Germline V lookup: CDR1 SQVTM, CDR2 ANQGSEA. CDR3 residues: CSVKHGGGRAYNEQFF. CDR3 DNA: TGCAGCGTTAAGCACGGGGGCGGGAGGGCCTACAATGAGCAGTTCTTC.

The count of this clone is one. This chain connects TRBV4-1 to TRBJ1-5; a weak D match, TRBD1 (5 bases). The CDR3 runs to 15 residues. Trimming stripped 0 bases from V and 9 bases from J, with 15 bases between. Germline CDR1 MGHRA, CDR2 YSYEKL. In DNA, the CDR3 is TGCGCCAGCAGCCAAGATCGAGGGGCGCAGGGGCCCCAGCATTTT. As protein: CASSQDRGAQGPQHF.

The V and J genes are TRBV9 and TRBJ2-1; 7 bases agree with TRBD1. V was pared by 0 bases and J by 7 bases, with 7 bases of the junction left unmatched. The CDR3 runs 15 residues. The germline CDR1 and CDR2 sequences are SGDLS and YYNGEE. The CDR3 reads CASSVELSRGNEQFF. The CDR3 region has the DNA TGTGCCAGCAGCGTAGAACTCTCCAGGGGGAATGAGCAGTTCTTC.

The chain carries TRBV19 and TRBJ2-5; a weak D match, TRBD2 (5 bases). The CDR3 covers 13 residues. V lost 8 bases, J lost 5 bases, and 15 bases lay in between. From germline, CDR1 is LNHDA and CDR2 SQIVND (reference sequence). The CDR3 reads CASGKGLVETQYF. CDR3 in DNA: TGTGCCAGTGGTAAAGGACTCGTGGAGACCCAGTACTTC. The full variable domain, its missing parts supplied by reference TRBV19 and TRBJ2-5, is DGGITQSPKYLFRKEGQNVTLSCEQNLNHDAMYWYRQDPGQGLRLIYYSQIVNDFQKGDIAEGYSVSREKKESFPLTVTSAQKNPTAFYLCASGKGLVETQYFGPGTRLLVL.

The V call is TRBV19, the J call TRBJ2-5; possibly TRBD1 for D (6 bases). CDR3 length: 14 residues. Between the trimmed V and J ends, which lost 4 bases and 5 bases, there was a span of 14 bases. In germline, CDR1 is LNHDA, CDR2 SQIVND (reference sequence). The DNA of the CDR3 is TGTGCCAGTAGTAATCAGCAGGGGTATGAGACCCAGTACTTC. As protein: CASSNQQGYETQYF.

The chain employs TRBV10-3 and TRBJ2-1; 14 bases fit TRBD2. This CDR3 has 15 residues. The V and J ends lost 6 bases and 7 bases, in that order; junction bases with no gene match: 5. Germline assignment: CDR1 ENHRY and CDR2 SYGVKD. The CDR3 coding sequence is TGTGCCATCAGCGCGGGACTAGCGGGAGATAATGAGCAGTTCTTC. It codes for CAISAGLAGDNEQFF.

This chain uses TRBV14 with TRBJ2-3, with 8 bases aligning to TRBD1. The V gene end was trimmed by 4 bases and the J gene end by 1 base; junction bases not matched to a gene: 7. The germline V gene encodes CDR1 SGHDN and CDR2 FVKESK. CDR3 size: 16 residues. In DNA form, the CDR3 reads TGTGCCAGCAGCCTCCGGACAGGGTGGGGCACAGATACGCAGTATTTT. Amino acid sequence: CASSLRTGWGTDTQYF.

The rearrangement joins TRBV5-1 to TRBJ2-3; 10 nucleotides line up with TRBD2. The germline V gene has CDR1 SGHRS and CDR2 YFSETQ. With V trimmed by 0 bases and J by 8 bases, 6 bases remained unmatched. The CDR3 contains 15 residues. CDR3 amino acids: CASSLAGTSAFTQYF. The CDR3 nucleotides are TGCGCCAGCAGCTTGGCCGGGACTAGCGCATTTACGCAGTATTTT.

This chain joins TRBV11-2 and TRBJ2-1; 7 nucleotides line up with TRBD2. V shed 0 bases and J 8 bases; nucleotides not matched to a gene: 7. This CDR3 contains 15 residues. Germline lookup yields CDR1 SGHAT and CDR2 FQNNGV. CDR3 amino acids: CASSLEVREWDEQFF. CDR3 in DNA: TGTGCCAGCAGCTTAGAGGTGCGGGAGTGGGATGAGCAGTTCTTC.

This clone was recorded only once. The V gene is TRBV28, the J gene TRBJ2-2; TRBD2 aligns across 7 bases. Germline V gives CDR1 MDHEN, CDR2 SYDVKM. V was clipped by 3 bases and J by 6 bases; unmatched bases: 22. The CDR3 is made up of 20 amino acids. The CDR3 DNA reads as TGTGCCAGCAGTTTCCCTAACCCGCTTGGACTGAGCGGGGCGGCCGGGGAGCTGTTTTTT. Its translation: CASSFPNPLGLSGAAGELFF.

This chain joins TRBV28 and TRBJ2-6; no clear D. Germline V lookup: CDR1 MDHEN, CDR2 SYDVKM. The V end lost 7 bases, the J end lost 0 bases, and 19 bases lay between the germline ends. The CDR3 runs 18 residues. The CDR3 coding sequence is TGTGCCAGCACCCAAATGCGCCAGCTACTCTCTGGGGCCAACGTCCTGACTTTC. It encodes CASTQMRQLLSGANVLTF.

This clone was observed once. The chain combines TRBV6-5 with TRBJ1-3; D is ambiguous. The CDR3 consists of 13 residues. Germline loops: CDR1 MNHEY, CDR2 SVGAGI. The germline V and J ends were trimmed by 10 bases and 0 bases, with 10 bases remaining between them. This chain's CDR3 is CATAGSSGNTIYF. CDR3 DNA sequence: TGTGCCACGGCGGGCAGCTCTGGAAACACCATATATTTT.

The rearrangement uses TRBV7-9 and TRBJ2-1; tentatively, D is TRBD1 or TRBD2 (6 bases each). CDR3 size: 14 residues. Trimming removed 7 bases at V and 6 bases at J, with 16 bases between. Germline assignment: CDR1 SEHNR and CDR2 FQNEAQ (reference sequence). CDR3 in amino acids: CASTGGWAVNEQFF. CDR3 sequence (DNA): TGTGCCAGCACCGGGGGCTGGGCGGTCAATGAGCAGTTCTTC.